The 5 T cell receptor beta chains in this list originate from one sample, sequenced in a study of blood T cell repertoires in COVID-19. Produced via immunoSEQ multiplex PCR; TCRdb's table is partial and in-frame only. The sample records more than 400,000 clones, 90% being singletons. Sequenced sample: PBMCs or T cells enriched from blood (not recorded which). Receptor source: a young man who had recovered from COVID-19.

The chain has TRBV4-1 and TRBJ2-2; 7 positions agree with TRBD2. There are 15 residues in the CDR3. In germline, CDR1 is MGHRA, CDR2 YSYEKL. With V trimmed by 8 bases and J by 2 bases, 8 bases remained unmatched. This CDR3 reads CASGREVGNTGELFF. The DNA for the CDR3 is TGCGCCAGCGGACGGGAGGTCGGCAACACCGGGGAGCTGTTTTTT.

The chain's CDR3 is CATLGLSAGNTIYF. In nucleotides, the CDR3 is TGTGCCACCCTGGGACTCTCGGCTGGAAACACCATATATTTT. The chain has TRBV6-5 and TRBJ1-3; the D gene is possibly TRBD1 (5 bases). With 10 bases removed from V and 2 bases from J, the gap between germline ends came to 15 bases. Germline CDR1 and CDR2: MNHEY and SVGAGI. This CDR3 region has 14 residues.

V gene TRBV19 combines with J gene TRBJ1-1; D unresolved. CDR1 and CDR2 (germline): LNHDA, SQIVND (reference sequence). There are 13 residues in the CDR3. Trimming stripped 2 bases from V and 4 bases from J, with 8 bases between. The CDR3 DNA reads TGTGCCAGTAGTATAATAGGAGGCACTGAAGCTTTCTTT. Amino acids: CASSIIGGTEAFF.

This sequence joins TRBV27 and TRBJ2-1, with 8 positions matching TRBD1. This CDR3 is built from 15 residues. V dropped 3 bases and J dropped 10; count of bases not matched to a gene: 11. The germline V gene has CDR1 MNHEY and CDR2 SMNVEV (reference sequence). The CDR3 nucleotides read TGTGCCAGCAGTTTCGAGACAGGGGCAAGAGACGAGCAGTTCTTC. Protein: CASSFETGARDEQFF.

The rearrangement links TRBV7-9 to TRBJ2-1; tentatively, D is TRBD2 (7 bases). CDR1 SEHNR and CDR2 FQNEAQ come from the germline V gene (reference sequence). This CDR3 contains 13 residues. V was shortened by 7 bases and J by 7 bases, with 14 bases between the two germline ends. The CDR3 spells CASTRGGTNEQFF. The CDR3 nucleotides read TGTGCCAGCACCCGGGGAGGGACAAATGAGCAGTTCTTC. The variable domain in full, with the rest retrieved from reference TRBV7-9 and TRBJ2-1, is DTGVSQNPRHKITKRGQNVTFRCDPISEHNRLYWYRQTLGQGPEFLTYFQNEAQLEKSRLLSDRFSAERPKGSFSTLEIQRTEQGDSAMYLCASTRGGTNEQFFGPGTRLTVL.